One and the same sample provided the 16 T cell receptor beta chains below, sequenced in a study of T cell responses to AZD1222 COVID-19 vaccine. Repertoires were generated with immunoSEQ multiplex PCR, while TCRdb's copy carries only in-frame clones and drops some. Here the sample spans 43,000 or so clones, 90% being singletons. The starting material was peripheral blood, obtained 28 days after the second AZD1222 dose. The receptor set was obtained from an adult who received the AZD1222 COVID-19 vaccine.

This chain connects TRBV6-5 to TRBJ2-7; D not resolved. The V gene lost 8 bases and the J gene lost 7 bases, with 21 bases spanning the gap. This CDR3 spans 14 amino acids. Germline values: CDR1 MNHEY, CDR2 SVGAGI. CDR3 DNA sequence: TGTGCCAGCGCCCCTGGCCCAGTCGTGGCTGAGCAGTACTTC. It is translated as CASAPGPVVAEQYF.

The chain couples TRBV5-4 to TRBJ2-3, with 9 bases identical to TRBD2. V lost 4 bases, J lost 2 bases, and 8 bases stayed unmatched. The germline CDR1 and CDR2 sequences are SGHNT and YYREEE (reference sequence). The CDR3 loop spans 16 amino acids. CDR3 residues: CASSGISGGPTDTQYF. The CDR3 bases are TGTGCCAGCAGCGGGATTAGCGGGGGCCCCACAGATACGCAGTATTTT.

The chain uses TRBV6-5 and TRBJ1-1, with D unresolved. The CDR3 covers 13 residues. V was clipped by 7 bases and J by 1 base, with 10 bases between them. CDR1 is MNHEY, CDR2 SVGAGI, per germline. The chain's CDR3 is CASKAWENTEAFF. CDR3 DNA sequence: TGTGCCAGCAAGGCGTGGGAGAACACTGAAGCTTTCTTT.

J is TRBJ1-1 and V is TRBV28; no clear D gene. The V gene lost 5 bases and the J gene lost 4 bases, with 14 bases spanning the gap. The CDR3 runs 14 residues. Germline loops: CDR1 MDHEN, CDR2 SYDVKM. CDR3 nucleotide sequence: TGTGCCAGCAGTCACCCCGGTAGGAGCACTGAAGCTTTCTTT. Translation: CASSHPGRSTEAFF.

The rearrangement joins TRBV10-3 to TRBJ1-6; 11 bases map to TRBD1. CDR1 ENHRY and CDR2 SYGVKD come from the germline V gene. Unmatched junction bases numbered 4, after V lost 0 bases and J lost 9 bases. This CDR3 is built from 16 residues. CDR3 nucleotides: TGTGCCATCAGTGAGTCTAGGACAGGGGGCAGTTCACCCCTCCACTTT. Encoded protein: CAISESRTGGSSPLHF.

This clone was counted once. The J gene is TRBJ1-6, the V gene TRBV5-1, with D uncertain. This CDR3 is 15 amino acids long. Germline V gives CDR1 SGHRS, CDR2 YFSETQ. V gave up 0 bases and J gave up 10 bases, with 14 bases separating them. The CDR3 DNA sequence: TGCGCCAGCAGCTTGGGAGCCAGAAATGGATCACCCCTCCACTTT. It is translated as CASSLGARNGSPLHF.

V and J are TRBV4-3 and TRBJ1-5; weak D call: TRBD1 (5 bases). In germline, CDR1 is LGHNA, CDR2 YSLEER. Trimming took off 0 bases at V and 7 bases at J, with 13 bases between the two ends. The CDR3 runs to 15 residues. CDR3 sequence: CASSQERQGRQPQHF. CDR3 DNA sequence: TGCGCCAGCAGCCAAGAACGCCAGGGTAGACAGCCCCAGCATTTT.

The J gene is TRBJ2-7, the V gene TRBV6-2 or TRBV6-3; TRBD1 matches at 7 bases. The CDR3 runs 14 residues. Losses at the gene ends were 2 bases for V and 3 bases for J; bases not matched to a gene: 4. In germline, CDR1 is MNHEY, CDR2 SVGEGT. CDR3 coding DNA: TGTGCCAGCAGTTACGGGGACAGCTACTACGAGCAGTACTTC. Its protein product is CASSYGDSYYEQYF.

The genes are TRBV6-2 or TRBV6-3 and TRBJ2-7; D gene uncertain. CDR1 is MNHEY and CDR2 is SVGEGT in the germline V gene. The V gene lost 3 bases and the J gene lost 4 bases, with 7 bases spanning the gap. This CDR3 has 12 amino acids. The CDR3 DNA follows: TGTGCCAGCAGTTATCAGATTTACGAGCAGTACTTC. It yields the protein CASSYQIYEQYF.

This clone was picked up one time. The chain uses TRBV7-2 and TRBJ2-1, with D possibly called TRBD1 or TRBD2 (6 bases each). Germline-derived CDR1 and CDR2 are SGHTA and FQGNSA. CDR3 length: 16 residues. Trimming cost V 3 bases and J 6 bases, with 18 bases left between them. CDR3 nucleotides: TGTGCCAGCAGCTTGTATGGGGGGCGATCTGGCAATGAGCAGTTCTTC. This codes for CASSLYGGRSGNEQFF.

The genes are TRBV28 and TRBJ1-3; no clear D gene. This CDR3 has 14 residues. Trimming took 5 bases from V and 7 from J, leaving 15 bases between them. Germline V gene lookup returns CDR1 MDHEN and CDR2 SYDVKM. This CDR3 is CASSAGRQTNTIYF. In nucleotides, the CDR3 is TGTGCCAGCAGTGCCGGCAGGCAAACGAACACCATATATTTT.

Here the CDR3 DNA reads TGTGCCAGCAGGGGCCCTATCTCACCCCTCCACTTT. This translates into CASRGPISPLHF. The chain carries TRBV28 and TRBJ1-6, with no clear D. The CDR3 has 12 residues. The germline V gene has CDR1 MDHEN and CDR2 SYDVKM. With 6 bases removed from V and 10 bases from J, the gap between germline ends came to 10 bases.

The chain links TRBV27 to TRBJ2-7; TRBD1 aligns across 9 bases. Trimming removed 1 base from V and 5 bases from J; junction bases left unmatched: 9. Per germline, CDR1 MNHEY and CDR2 SMNVEV (reference sequence). The CDR3 runs to 16 residues. Here the CDR3 DNA reads TGTGCCAGCAGTTTATGGGAGGGACAGGGACGGAACGAGCAGTACTTC. This codes for CASSLWEGQGRNEQYF.

The chain recombines TRBV10-2 with TRBJ1-6; tentatively, D is TRBD1 (5 bases). This CDR3 is 13 amino acids long. CDR1 and CDR2 from the germline V gene are WSHSY and SAAADI. The ends were cut back, 8 bases at V and 8 bases at J, with 13 bases in the middle. The CDR3 here is CASLGEIDSPLHF. In DNA, the CDR3 is TGCGCCAGCTTGGGGGAGATTGATTCACCCCTCCACTTT.

The V gene is TRBV4-3, the J gene TRBJ1-4; D gene ambiguous. Per the germline V gene, CDR1 is LGHNA and CDR2 is YSLEER. The CDR3 runs 13 residues. Trimming took off 0 bases at V and 7 bases at J, with 6 bases between the two ends. CDR3 residues: CASSQDRPEKLFF. CDR3 coding DNA: TGCGCCAGCAGCCAAGACCGCCCTGAAAAACTGTTTTTT.

V and J are TRBV6-5 and TRBJ1-6; D possibly corresponds to TRBD1 (5 bases). CDR1 and CDR2 from the germline V gene are MNHEY and SVGAGI. V was pared by 7 bases and J by 2 bases, with 9 bases between. The CDR3 loop spans 14 amino acids. The CDR3 nucleotides read TGTGCCAGCACCGACAGCCCCTATAATTCACCCCTCCACTTT. Translating it yields CASTDSPYNSPLHF.